This T cell receptor (beta chain) was found in a study of T cells after yellow fever vaccination. TCRdb independently ran MiXCR on the 5' RACE reads; one entry per CDR3 protein. The sample records some 560,000 distinct CDR3 sequences, roughly 17% being singletons. The CDR3 runs to 16 residues. CDR1 and CDR2 (germline): MGHRA, YSYEKL. The J segment lost 2 bases and the V segment lost 1 base, leaving 4 bases of the junction unmatched. The origin of this receptor is a man between 18 and 35 years old who received the YFV17D yellow fever vaccine. The sample consisted of PBMCs, taken 5 days after the first yellow fever vaccination. This chain joins TRBV4-1 and TRBJ2-3, with 9 bases aligning to TRBD2. The CDR3 reads CASSQAPSGVTDTQYF. CDR3 bases: TGCGCCAGCAGCCAAGCCCCTAGCGGGGTCACAGATACGCAGTATTTT.